This TCR beta chain was obtained from a study of preoperative IRX-2 immunotherapy in early breast cancer. The table came from immunoSEQ multiplex PCR; TCRdb's copy has only in-frame clones and leaves some out. The data hold about 98,000 clones, with more than 80% observed a single time. Treatment denoted: preoperative locoregional IRX-2 cytokine immunotherapy. This phase Ib study tested locoregional IRX-2 cytokine immunotherapy given before surgery. This sequence originates from a human donor with breast cancer. The sample in question was tumor tissue, obtained after IRX-2 immunotherapy.

The CDR3 here is CASSLTPVRNTEAFF. The CDR3 nucleotides are TGTGCCAGCAGTTTAACCCCCGTGCGGAACACTGAAGCTTTCTTT. The chain has TRBV28 and TRBJ1-1; D remains unclear. The germline V gene has CDR1 MDHEN and CDR2 SYDVKM. V was shortened by 2 bases and J by 1 base, with 11 bases between the two germline ends. CDR3 length: 15 residues.